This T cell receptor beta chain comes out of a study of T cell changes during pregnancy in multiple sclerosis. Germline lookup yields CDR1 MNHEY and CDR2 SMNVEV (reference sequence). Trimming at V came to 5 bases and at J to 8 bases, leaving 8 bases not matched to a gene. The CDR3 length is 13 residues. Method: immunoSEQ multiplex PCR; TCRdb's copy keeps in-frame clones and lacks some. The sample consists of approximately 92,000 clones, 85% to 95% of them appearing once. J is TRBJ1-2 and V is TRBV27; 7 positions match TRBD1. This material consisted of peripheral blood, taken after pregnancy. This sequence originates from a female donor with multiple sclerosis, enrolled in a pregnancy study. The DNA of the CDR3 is TGTGCCAGCAGTCCGGGACAGTTGAGGGGCTACACCTTC. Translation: CASSPGQLRGYTF.